A selection of T cell receptor beta chains follows, all from one sample in a study of T-cell reconstitution after alpha-beta-depleted transplantation in children. TCRdb re-called the PCR reads through MiXCR, storing one row per CDR3 protein. The data contain approximately 98,000 distinct CDR3 sequences, 5.5% to 6.5% of them seen just once; the ten biggest clones take up more than 20%. The sample was PBMCs, mostly from graft donor cells, taken 360 days after TCRalphabeta/CD19-depleted stem cell transplant. The receptors stem from a male patient between 2 and 9 years old who had a stem cell transplant for acute lymphoblastic leukemia, so the T cells may come from the graft donor. Each CDR3 is given with its conserved first and last residue. The D gene is left open where the match is weak. Clone size appears in some rows only: once, few, many, or a class for an expanded clone.

d_call j_call clone_size v_call cdr3_aa cdr3_nt
NA TRBJ1-2 few TRBV5-1 CASSWTPSLNYGYTF TGCGCCAGCAGCTGGACACCGAGTCTTAACTATGGCTACACCTTC
TRBD2 TRBJ2-1 NA TRBV7-9 CASSLEPGLAGNEQFF TGTGCCAGCAGCTTAGAACCGGGACTAGCGGGGAATGAGCAGTTCTTC
TRBD2 TRBJ2-1 few TRBV19 CASSIGTGGYNEQFF TGTGCCAGTAGTATCGGGACGGGGGGTTACAATGAGCAGTTCTTC
NA TRBJ2-2 few TRBV7-9 CASTAPSWELFF TGTGCCAGCACCGCGCCTAGCTGGGAGCTGTTTTTT
NA TRBJ2-1 many TRBV6-5 CASRATGYGEQFF TGTGCCAGCAGGGCTACAGGGTATGGAGAGCAGTTCTTC
NA TRBJ2-1 many TRBV6-2/TRBV6-3 CASSTWDSVPYNEQFF TGTGCCAGCAGTACCTGGGACTCCGTGCCCTACAATGAGCAGTTCTTC
TRBD1 TRBJ1-1 NA TRBV6-5 CASSYRQRGRGLPEAFF TGTGCCAGCAGTTACCGCCAGAGGGGAAGGGGGCTACCTGAAGCTTTCTTT
NA TRBJ2-1 many TRBV4-3 CASSQGSLSYNEQFF TGCGCCAGCAGCCAGGGGAGCCTCTCCTACAATGAGCAGTTCTTC
NA TRBJ2-7 many TRBV7-9 CASSLVPGVPAYEQYF TGTGCCAGCAGCTTAGTCCCAGGGGTTCCAGCCTACGAGCAGTACTTC
NA TRBJ2-7 few TRBV4-2 CASSQGSSETYEQYF TGTGCCAGCAGCCAAGGCTCTAGCGAGACCTACGAGCAGTACTTC
TRBD2 TRBJ2-7 few TRBV10-3 CAAWSGEGNEQYF TGTGCCGCCTGGAGCGGGGAAGGAAACGAGCAGTACTTC
NA TRBJ2-2 many TRBV6-5 CASSYPNLGLLNTGELFF TGTGCCAGCAGTTACCCGAACCTGGGACTGCTGAACACCGGGGAGCTGTTTTTT
NA TRBJ2-4 NA TRBV7-9 CASSLGGQSQYF TGTGCCAGCAGCTTAGGAGGACAGTCCCAGTACTTC
NA TRBJ2-7 many TRBV27 CASSLVGPLSYEQYF TGTGCCAGCAGTCTAGTGGGACCATTATCCTACGAGCAGTACTTC